This T cell receptor beta chain came from a study of memory CD4+ T cells and cytomegalovirus serostatus. The sort gate was single viable CD3+CD4+CD8-CD45RO+ cells for memory CD4+ T cells. Trimming took off 6 bases at V and 4 bases at J, with 13 bases between the two ends. CDR3 length equals 13 residues. Germline V lookup: CDR1 MNHNY, CDR2 SVGAGI (reference sequence). Assay used: immunoSEQ multiplex PCR; TCRdb lists only in-frame clones, some missing. The sample includes around 45,000 clones, over 75% of them seen just once. The chain combines TRBV6-6 with TRBJ2-7, with D hard to call. Sequenced: memory CD4+ T cells from blood. The receptor's source is an adult in good health and CMV-seronegative. The CDR3 DNA follows: TGTGCCAGCAGCCGGACCATGAATTACGAGCAGTACTTC. Translation: CASSRTMNYEQYF.